Shown below are 30 T cell receptor beta chains from a single sample sequenced in a study of response to subunit inactivated influenza vaccine. TCRdb reanalysed the RT-PCR reads using MiXCR and keeps one entry per CDR3 protein. The table lists about 700,000 distinct CDR3 sequences, approximately 15% of them singletons, with approximately 6.5% in the top ten. The source was PBMCs from blood, collected approximately 15 days before vaccination. These receptors came from a man between 50 and 59 years old who received an inactivated influenza vaccine.

This chain uses TRBV20-1 with TRBJ2-3, with D unresolved. Per germline, CDR1 DFQATT and CDR2 SNEGSKA (reference sequence). The CDR3 is made up of 15 amino acids. Deletions cut 0 bases from V and 8 bases from J, with 18 bases between. The CDR3 region has the DNA TGCAGTGCTAGAGATGAGGCGGCCCGAGCCGGTACGCAGTATTTT. It translates to CSARDEAARAGTQYF.

This clonotype has just a few counts. J is TRBJ1-1 and V is TRBV4-1; a possible D gene is TRBD1 (5 bases). CDR3 length: 15 amino acids. Trimming stripped 1 base from V and 0 bases from J, with 9 bases between. Per the germline V gene, CDR1 is MGHRA and CDR2 is YSYEKL. The CDR3 reads CASSQGGGMNTEAFF. The CDR3 DNA reads TGCGCCAGCAGCCAAGGGGGCGGAATGAACACTGAAGCTTTCTTT.

The sample holds a few counts of this clonotype. The chain has TRBV6-1 and TRBJ2-1, with TRBD1 matching over 7 bases. CDR1 MNHNS and CDR2 SASEGT come from the germline V gene. This CDR3 contains 15 residues. V shed 6 bases, J shed 2 bases, and the junction held 7 bases outside the gene matches. In DNA, the CDR3 is TGTGCCAGCAGCCCTACCGGGACAGCCTACAATGAGCAGTTCTTC. It yields the protein CASSPTGTAYNEQFF.

This chain connects TRBV7-2 to TRBJ2-4; no clear D. Germline V gives CDR1 SGHTA, CDR2 FQGNSA. With 1 base removed from V and 4 bases from J, the gap between germline ends came to 11 bases. The CDR3 length is 15 residues. In DNA, the CDR3 is TGTGCCAGCAGCTTAGGCCATAGCCTGAAAAACATTCAGTACTTC. This translates into CASSLGHSLKNIQYF.

A few counts support this clonotype. The rearrangement uses TRBV4-1 and TRBJ2-1; 12 nucleotides line up with TRBD2. Germline assignment: CDR1 MGHRA and CDR2 YSYEKL. V shed 4 bases and J 8 bases; nucleotides not matched to a gene: 15. This CDR3 is built from 18 residues. Here the CDR3 DNA reads TGCGCCAGCAGCCCATCAACCGGGCTAGCGGGAGGGCCGTATGAGCAGTTCTTC. This sequence encodes CASSPSTGLAGGPYEQFF.

V usage is TRBV12-3 or TRBV12-4 and J usage is TRBJ1-2; D is unclear. Trimming shortened V by 6 bases and J by 0 bases, and 17 bases separated the two germline ends. The CDR3 contains 16 residues. The CDR3 DNA follows: TGTGCCAGCAGCCCCCCAGGTGCCTCCGCTAACTATGGCTACACCTTC. Amino acids: CASSPPGASANYGYTF.

This clonotype has more than one count but fewer than ten. V and J are TRBV9 and TRBJ2-3, with a tentative D call TRBD2 (6 bases). CDR1 is SGDLS and CDR2 is YYNGEE in the germline V gene. The CDR3 length is 16 residues. Trimming stripped 2 bases from V and 2 bases from J, with 15 bases between. The CDR3 nucleotides read TGTGCCAGCAGCGTGGGGCTAGCGACAACCACAGATACGCAGTATTTT. Its protein product is CASSVGLATTTDTQYF.

This clonotype has ten or more counts. The chain employs TRBV12-3 or TRBV12-4 and TRBJ2-4; TRBD2 is a possible D gene (5 bases). This CDR3 is built from 17 residues. Trimming pared 6 bases from V and 1 base from J, leaving 19 bases between. CDR3 amino acids: CASSPSSPLPAKNIQYF. The DNA of the CDR3 is TGTGCCAGCAGCCCCTCTAGCCCGTTACCCGCCAAAAACATTCAGTACTTC.

The genes are TRBV5-1 and TRBJ1-6; tentatively, D is TRBD1 (6 bases). The V end was cut by 3 bases, the J end by 7 bases, with 8 bases between. The CDR3 runs to 13 residues. CDR1 SGHRS and CDR2 YFSETQ come from the germline V gene. CDR3 in DNA: TGCGCCAGCAGCTCGGACAGCAATTCACCCCTCCACTTT. Its translation is CASSSDSNSPLHF.

This clonotype occurred a few times. V usage is TRBV7-9 and J usage is TRBJ2-5; D might be TRBD1 (8 bases). V lost 3 bases and J lost 2, with 16 bases in between. Germline values: CDR1 SEHNR, CDR2 FQNEAQ (reference sequence). The CDR3 has 16 residues. CDR3 region: CASSFLDREGQETQYF. The CDR3 coding sequence is TGTGCCAGCAGCTTCCTGGACAGGGAGGGGCAAGAGACCCAGTACTTC.

The V gene is TRBV11-1, the J gene TRBJ2-1; 10 nucleotides agree with TRBD2. CDR1 SGHAT and CDR2 FQDESV come from the germline V gene (reference sequence). The CDR3 extends over 21 amino acids. The trim removed 2 bases at V and 0 bases at J, leaving 16 bases unmatched. The CDR3 protein is CASSLPPGTSVNKFSYNEQFF. The CDR3 DNA sequence: TGTGCCAGCAGCTTACCTCCCGGGACTAGCGTAAATAAATTCTCCTACAATGAGCAGTTCTTC.

This clonotype turned up a few times. The rearrangement joins TRBV20-1 to TRBJ1-5, with D hard to call. The CDR3 has 14 residues. Germline CDR1 is DFQATT and CDR2 is SNEGSKA (reference sequence). V was pared by 3 bases and J by 0 bases, with 9 bases between. The CDR3 nucleotides are TGCAGTGCTAGTGAACGGAATAGCAATCAGCCCCAGCATTTT. This gives the protein CSASERNSNQPQHF.

The V call is TRBV20-1, the J call TRBJ2-7, with D perhaps being TRBD1 or TRBD2 (5 bases each). The CDR3 is 14 amino acids. Germline V gene data show CDR1 as DFQATT and CDR2 as SNEGSKA (reference sequence). Deletions cut 5 bases from V and 1 base from J, with 15 bases between. The CDR3 region has the DNA TGCAGTGCTTTTACCGGGACGGCTTCCTACGAGCAGTACTTC. Amino acids: CSAFTGTASYEQYF.

The genes are TRBV5-5 and TRBJ2-1, with D perhaps matching TRBD1 or TRBD2 (6 bases each). V gave up 3 bases and J gave up 1 base, with 11 bases separating them. Germline V gene lookup returns CDR1 SGHKS and CDR2 YYEKEE (reference sequence). There are 15 residues in the CDR3. For the CDR3, the DNA is TGTGCCAGCAGCTGGGAAGGGGGGTCCTACAATGAGCAGTTCTTC. This translates into CASSWEGGSYNEQFF.

This clonotype was counted at least ten times. This chain joins TRBV7-9 and TRBJ1-5, with D unclear. Germline V gene sequence: CDR1 SEHNR, CDR2 FQNEAQ (reference sequence). This CDR3 is built from 14 residues. The germline V and J ends were trimmed by 0 bases and 2 bases, with 5 bases remaining between them. The CDR3 is CASSLAAGNQPQHF. Written as DNA, the CDR3 is TGTGCCAGCAGCTTAGCGGCAGGCAATCAGCCCCAGCATTTT. The whole variable domain, filled in from reference TRBV7-9 and TRBJ1-5, reads DTGVSQNPRHKITKRGQNVTFRCDPISEHNRLYWYRQTLGQGPEFLTYFQNEAQLEKSRLLSDRFSAERPKGSFSTLEIQRTEQGDSAMYLCASSLAAGNQPQHFGDGTRLSIL.

The chain couples TRBV3-1 to TRBJ2-7, with D perhaps assigned TRBD1 or TRBD2 (5 bases each). This CDR3 comprises 14 residues. Trimming cost V 3 bases and J 0 bases, with 9 bases left between them. The germline CDR1 and CDR2 sequences are LGHDT and YNNKEL (reference sequence). CDR3 amino acids: CASSQAGSSYEQYF. CDR3 bases: TGTGCCAGCAGCCAGGCAGGGAGCTCCTACGAGCAGTACTTC.

J is TRBJ2-2 and V is TRBV18, with TRBD1 identical over 10 bases. V gave up 3 bases and J gave up 6 bases; unmatched junction bases: 7. Per the germline V gene, CDR1 is KGHSH and CDR2 is LQKENI. This CDR3 spans 16 amino acids. This CDR3 reads CASSPAGTGVPGELFF. Here the CDR3 DNA reads TGTGCCAGCTCACCGGCCGGGACAGGGGTACCCGGGGAGCTGTTTTTT.

This clonotype was picked up many times. The rearrangement links TRBV29-1 to TRBJ2-7; D is perhaps TRBD1 or TRBD2 (6 bases each). The V end was cut by 4 bases, the J end by 2 bases, with 15 bases between. Germline V gives CDR1 SQVTM, CDR2 ANQGSEA. CDR3 length: 14 residues. In nucleotides, the CDR3 is TGCAGCGTTGTAAGGGGGAGGTACCCCTACGAGCAGTACTTC. Protein: CSVVRGRYPYEQYF.

CDR3 loop: CASSLFWGSTGELFF. In nucleotides, the CDR3 is TGTGCCAGCAGCTTATTTTGGGGGTCCACCGGGGAGCTGTTTTTT. The V call is TRBV7-2, the J call TRBJ2-2; D possibly uses TRBD1 or TRBD2 (5 bases each). V dropped 2 bases and J dropped 4 bases, with 11 bases sitting between them. Germline V gives CDR1 SGHTA, CDR2 FQGNSA. This CDR3 contains 15 residues.

In DNA form, the CDR3 reads TGTGCCATCAGTTACGGGACTAGCGGTAGTAATGAGCAGTTCTTC. As protein: CAISYGTSGSNEQFF. V gene TRBV10-3 combines with J gene TRBJ2-1; 11 nucleotides agree with TRBD2. This CDR3 contains 15 residues. From germline, CDR1 is ENHRY and CDR2 SYGVKD. The ends lost 5 bases at V and 7 bases at J; junction bases unmatched: 7.

This chain links TRBV15 with TRBJ1-6; D gene uncertain. The ends were cut back, 5 bases at V and 3 bases at J, with 14 bases in the middle. There are 16 residues in the CDR3. The germline V gene has CDR1 LNHNV and CDR2 YYDKDF (reference sequence). For the CDR3, the DNA is TGTGCCACCAGCTCTGCCGGGAGCTTCTATAATTCACCCCTCCACTTT. Its translation is CATSSAGSFYNSPLHF.

This chain connects TRBV19 to TRBJ2-5, with 9 bases fitting TRBD1. CDR3 size: 13 residues. J gave up 4 bases and V 7 bases, and 4 bases lay outside the gene matches. Looked up from germline, CDR1 is LNHDA and CDR2 is SQIVND (reference sequence). The CDR3 spells CASNRGPRETQYF. The DNA for the CDR3 is TGTGCCAGTAACAGGGGGCCCCGAGAGACCCAGTACTTC.

This clonotype was counted only a few times. The chain joins TRBV29-1 to TRBJ2-3; 10 bases fit TRBD2. This CDR3 is built from 13 residues. Trimming cost V 5 bases and J 4 bases; bases outside gene matches: 3. Per the germline V gene, CDR1 is SQVTM and CDR2 is ANQGSEA. This CDR3 reads CSVLAGGADTQYF. CDR3 coding DNA: TGCAGCGTTTTAGCGGGAGGAGCAGATACGCAGTATTTT.

With respect to this clonotype: A read error may account for a junction end that differs from germline. The CDR3 region is CAWSSGGPKQSF. CDR3 DNA: TGTGCCTGGAGTTCCGGGGGGCCGAAGCAGTCCTTC. V and J are TRBV30 and TRBJ2-1, with D perhaps TRBD2 (7 bases). The CDR3 length is 12 residues. Germline CDR1 GTSNPN, CDR2 SVGIG (reference sequence).

This clonotype was counted between two and nine times. The chain uses TRBV20-1 and TRBJ2-6; D call uncertain. Trimming took off 3 bases at V and 2 bases at J, with 8 bases between the two ends. This CDR3 region has 14 residues. Germline CDR1 reads DFQATT; CDR2 reads SNEGSKA (reference sequence). CDR3 residues: CSASGDPGANVLTF. The CDR3 bases are TGCAGTGCTAGCGGAGACCCTGGGGCCAACGTCCTGACTTTC.

The chain is built from TRBV3-1 and TRBJ2-7, with TRBD1 identical over 7 bases. CDR3 length: 17 amino acids. J was trimmed by 4 bases and V by 1 base; bases with no gene match: 13. The germline gives CDR1 LGHDT, CDR2 YNNKEL (reference sequence). CDR3 region: CASSQVQQGFFMYEQYF. The CDR3 DNA sequence: TGTGCCAGCAGCCAAGTTCAACAGGGGTTTTTTATGTACGAGCAGTACTTC.

This clonotype was observed a few times. The rearrangement links TRBV5-6 to TRBJ1-2, with D uncertain. In germline, CDR1 is SGHDT, CDR2 YYEEEE. This CDR3 comprises 16 residues. V was trimmed by 4 bases and J by 4 bases, leaving 20 bases between them. CDR3 coding DNA: TGTGCCAGCAGCGTCGCCGGGGTCCAAAATCTCTATGGCTACACCTTC. It specifies CASSVAGVQNLYGYTF.

The chain carries TRBV12-3 or TRBV12-4 and TRBJ2-5; D possibly corresponds to TRBD1 (6 bases). Trimming removed 6 bases from V and 5 bases from J, with 19 bases in between. The CDR3 consists of 15 residues. The CDR3 loop reads CASSQDLQGWETQYF. CDR3 in DNA: TGTGCCAGCAGCCAGGACCTACAGGGCTGGGAGACCCAGTACTTC.

This clonotype came up a few times. This chain links TRBV28 with TRBJ2-6; 9 bases map to TRBD1. In germline, CDR1 is MDHEN, CDR2 SYDVKM. The CDR3 spans 15 residues. V shed 7 bases and J 2 bases; nucleotides not matched to a gene: 3. Here the CDR3 reads CASTWTGAGANVLTF. CDR3 in DNA: TGTGCCAGCACCTGGACAGGGGCTGGGGCCAACGTCCTGACTTTC.

The V and J genes are TRBV29-1 and TRBJ2-3; D ambiguous. Trimming left V 2 bases short and J 10 bases short, with 13 bases between. The CDR3 covers 12 residues. Germline CDR1 reads SQVTM; CDR2 reads ANQGSEA. The CDR3 coding sequence is TGCAGCGTTGAACGGCGAGCCGCTCCGCAGTATTTT. Translation: CSVERRAAPQYF.